This T cell receptor beta chain is drawn from a study of shared clonotypes between healthy human individuals. Remarks on this clone: Its antigen is as yet unknown.

Whole-study findings and limits: Across a handful of donors, naive CD4 shared around 5%, naive CD8 3.5% to 4%, memory CD4 about 2.5%, memory CD8 more than 0.35%. Genetic and exposure-history diversity was limited by the small donor number. Clonotypes which were not shared had lower generation probabilities than clonotypes that all four donors shared. Large depth notwithstanding, sorted-subset sequencing proved incomplete by rarefaction.

The CDR3 consists of 15 residues. V dropped 9 bases and J dropped 3; count of bases not matched to a gene: 10. Germline V gene data show CDR1 as SGHNT and CDR2 as YYREEE (reference sequence). Profiled with immunoSEQ multiplex PCR; TCRdb holds only in-frame clones, not every one. There are over 95,000 clones in the sample; approximately 70% occur only once, and about a quarter lies in the top ten. The sequence was collected from a woman aged 25 to 39 in good health. What was sequenced was memory CD8+ T cells sorted from blood. Subset defined: CD45RO+ cells pooled with CCR7-negative TemRA cells. This sequence joins TRBV5-4 and TRBJ2-3, with 10 bases aligning to TRBD2. The CDR3 here is CATGPRAGGTDTQYF. The CDR3 DNA follows: TGTGCCACGGGACCAAGAGCGGGAGGGACAGATACGCAGTATTTT.